The 15 T cell receptor beta chains below were found in one sample sequenced in a study of Ad26.COV2.S vaccination and SARS-CoV-2 variants. Using immunoSEQ multiplex PCR, the repertoire was profiled, and TCRdb retains in-frame clones only, with some absent. The sample lists nearly 400,000 clones, about 88% occurring once. Treatment indicated: some 19 received Ad26.COV2.S at low or high dose, single or two shots; 5 received placebo; per-sample allocation not given. Sample collection was performed on day 63 after the first vaccine or placebo injection. Here the sequenced sample was peripheral blood, taken in a trial of Ad26.COV2.S vaccine versus placebo. These receptors came from a person aged 18-60 years who received the Ad26.COV2.S COVID-19 vaccine or a placebo.

The DNA of the CDR3 is TGTGCCAGCAGCCCCAGACTAGCGGGAGGGCCTAAGAATGAGCAGTTCTTC. Protein: CASSPRLAGGPKNEQFF. This chain links TRBV11-2 with TRBJ2-1; TRBD2 matches at 14 bases. The CDR3 loop spans 17 amino acids. Germline V gene lookup returns CDR1 SGHAT and CDR2 FQNNGV. The V gene end was trimmed by 5 bases and the J gene end by 7 bases; junction bases not matched to a gene: 10.

The chain recombines TRBV6-4 with TRBJ1-2; tentative D call: TRBD1 (6 bases). The CDR3 sequence is 14 residues long. V dropped 2 bases and J dropped 7 bases, with 14 bases sitting between them. Germline V gene data show CDR1 as MRHNA and CDR2 as SNTAGT. The chain's CDR3 is CASSDGGGFGGYTF. CDR3 nucleotide sequence: TGTGCCAGCAGTGACGGGGGGGGCTTCGGTGGCTACACCTTC.

CDR3 in amino acids: CASSYPTGGPDTQYF. In DNA, the CDR3 is TGTGCCAGCAGTTATCCGACAGGGGGTCCAGATACGCAGTATTTT. V and J are TRBV11-3 and TRBJ2-3; 9 bases agree with TRBD1. Trimming removed 6 bases from V and 4 bases from J; junction bases left unmatched: 8. The germline V gene encodes CDR1 SGHNT and CDR2 YENEEA. This CDR3 spans 15 amino acids. The whole variable domain, filled in from reference TRBV11-3 and TRBJ2-3, reads EAGVVQSPRYKIIEKKQPVAFWCNPISGHNTLYWYLQNLGQGPELLIRYENEEAVDDSQLPKDRFSAERLKGVDSTLKIQPAELGDSAVYLCASSYPTGGPDTQYFGPGTRLTVL.

This chain links TRBV15 with TRBJ1-2; a possible D gene is TRBD1 (5 bases). Germline-derived CDR1 and CDR2 are LNHNV and YYDKDF (reference sequence). V lost 7 bases to trimming and J lost 5 bases, with 11 bases between them. The CDR3 runs to 12 residues. In nucleotides, the CDR3 is TGTGCCACCACGGGACCGACTTATGGCTACACCTTC. This encodes CATTGPTYGYTF.

Only one count was recorded for this clone. This rearrangement joins TRBV7-9 to TRBJ2-7; maybe TRBD2 (5 bases). Germline loops: CDR1 SEHNR, CDR2 FQNEAQ (reference sequence). The CDR3 has 15 amino acids. V was clipped by 1 base and J by 0 bases, with 10 bases between them. CDR3 amino acids: CASSLEGRASYEQYF. The CDR3 DNA reads TGTGCCAGCAGCTTAGAAGGGCGGGCCTCCTACGAGCAGTACTTC.

Here the CDR3 reads CASSPPGEANEQFF. The CDR3 DNA sequence: TGTGCCAGCAGTCCCCCCGGGGAGGCCAATGAGCAGTTCTTC. The chain links TRBV6-2 or TRBV6-3 to TRBJ2-1; tentatively, D is TRBD2 (6 bases). Trimming removed 5 bases at V and 6 bases at J, with 14 bases between. The germline V gene has CDR1 MNHEY and CDR2 SVGEGT. The length of the CDR3 is 14 residues.

This rearrangement joins TRBV4-1 to TRBJ1-4; perhaps TRBD1 as D (5 bases). The germline gives CDR1 MGHRA, CDR2 YSYEKL. The length of the CDR3 is 13 residues. Trimming stripped 1 base from V and 8 bases from J, with 8 bases between. The CDR3 DNA reads TGCGCCAGCAGCCAAGTAGGGGCCGAAAAACTGTTTTTT. It is translated as CASSQVGAEKLFF.

The V and J genes are TRBV5-1 and TRBJ2-7; maybe TRBD2 (5 bases). The V gene lost 4 bases and the J gene lost 0 bases, with 11 bases spanning the gap. Germline V gene data show CDR1 as SGHRS and CDR2 as YFSETQ. This CDR3 contains 14 residues. The CDR3 reads CASSSGQSSYEQYF. CDR3 sequence (DNA): TGCGCCAGCAGCAGCGGCCAAAGCTCCTACGAGCAGTACTTC.

About this clone itself: At the DNA level, this CDR3 is encoded by other sequences in the same sample as well. The rearrangement joins TRBV7-2 to TRBJ2-1, with D possibly TRBD1 on 6 matching bases. V was pared by 2 bases and J by 0 bases, with 8 bases between. This CDR3 is built from 15 residues. Looked up from germline, CDR1 is SGHTA and CDR2 is FQGNSA. The DNA for the CDR3 is TGTGCCAGCAGCTTAAGGGGGAGCTCCTACAATGAGCAGTTCTTC. Residues: CASSLRGSSYNEQFF.

The chain is built from TRBV15 and TRBJ1-1; TRBD1 might be the D (5 bases). The ends were cut back, 5 bases at V and 1 base at J, with 14 bases in the middle. This CDR3 region has 15 residues. CDR1 is LNHNV and CDR2 is YYDKDF in the germline V gene (reference sequence). The CDR3 sequence is CATSSARATNTEAFF. CDR3 nucleotides: TGTGCCACCAGCTCTGCCAGGGCGACGAACACTGAAGCTTTCTTT.

A single count supports this clone. The V call is TRBV28, the J call TRBJ2-1; 11 bases match TRBD2. The V gene end was trimmed by 4 bases and the J gene end by 5 bases; junction bases not matched to a gene: 7. Looked up from germline, CDR1 is MDHEN and CDR2 is SYDVKM. This CDR3 is built from 16 residues. In DNA form, the CDR3 reads TGTGCCAGCAGTTACCGTAGCGGGAGGGATAACAATGAGCAGTTCTTC. Translating gives CASSYRSGRDNNEQFF.

Regarding this clone: Mismatch with germline at one junction end may stem from a read error. The chain recombines TRBV9 with TRBJ2-2; 11 bases map to TRBD2. The germline V gene has CDR1 SGDLS and CDR2 YYNGEE. The CDR3 covers 17 residues. CDR3 loop: CASSVRLAGKNTGELFF. The CDR3 DNA sequence: TGTGCCAGCAGCGTAAGACTAGCGGGAAAGAACACTGGGGAGCTGTTTTTT.

This clone occurred a few times. This rearrangement joins TRBV28 to TRBJ2-5, with 11 bases matching TRBD1. The CDR3 totals 14 residues. In germline, CDR1 is MDHEN, CDR2 SYDVKM. J lost 6 bases, V lost 5 bases, and 5 bases had no gene match. CDR3 in amino acids: CASSRTGGAQTQYF. CDR3 nucleotides: TGTGCCAGCAGTCGGACAGGGGGCGCACAGACCCAGTACTTC.

V and J are TRBV2 and TRBJ1-1; TRBD1 agrees at 7 bases. J gave up 7 bases and V 8 bases, and 4 bases lay outside the gene matches. Germline V gene sequence: CDR1 SNHLY, CDR2 FYNNEI. This CDR3 comprises 11 residues. The CDR3 DNA reads TGTGCCAGCCAGTACAGGGGTGAAGCTTTCTTT. Its translation: CASQYRGEAFF.

The V call is TRBV18, the J call TRBJ1-1, with D possibly TRBD1 on 5 matching bases. The V gene lost 6 bases and the J gene lost 1 base, with 9 bases spanning the gap. Germline V gene lookup returns CDR1 KGHSH and CDR2 LQKENI. The CDR3 runs 13 residues. This chain's CDR3 is CASSRGRNTEAFF. CDR3 bases: TGTGCCAGCTCCCGGGGCAGGAACACTGAAGCTTTCTTT. The complete variable domain, with remaining parts taken from reference TRBV18 and TRBJ1-1, reads NAGVMQNPRHLVRRRGQEARLRCSPMKGHSHVYWYRQLPEEGLKFMVYLQKENIIDESGMPKERFSAEFPKEGPSILRIQQVVRGDSAAYFCASSRGRNTEAFFGQGTRLTVV.